This T cell receptor beta chain is from a study of T cells in Graves' hyperthyroidism and ophthalmopathy. Trimming removed 5 bases from V and 2 bases from J, with 9 bases in between. CDR3 length equals 13 residues. Germline CDR1 reads ENHRY; CDR2 reads SYGVKD. Amplified TCR beta CDR3 regions derived from RNA transcripts. First-round RT-PCR of the TCR CDR3 relied on the HTBI primer set. TCRdb reprocessed the multiplex PCR reads via MiXCR and lists one record per CDR3 protein. The data contain about half a million distinct CDR3 sequences, about a fifth of them singletons. There are many counts of this clonotype.

This sequence was found in a man between 18 and 29 years old with Graves' hyperthyroidism. The sequencing sample was made of blood. This chain uses TRBV10-3 with TRBJ1-2; perhaps TRBD1 as D (5 bases). CDR3 sequence: CAISKQENYGYTF. The CDR3 DNA follows: TGTGCCATCAGTAAACAGGAGAACTATGGCTACACCTTC.